This T cell receptor beta chain was captured in a study of T-cell memory formation after mild COVID-19. The study, taken as a whole, reports: There was a balanced CD4/CD8 profile in clones contracting day 15 to 85, and later expanders leaned CD4+. Shrinking CD4+ clones resided mostly in CM and EM, and CD8+ ones in EMRA. Second-wave clones that peaked on day 37 lacked confirmed SARS-CoV-2 specificity.

Deletions cut 10 bases from V and 0 bases from J, with 7 bases between. CDR3 length: 11 amino acids. Germline V gene lookup returns CDR1 MNHEY and CDR2 SMNVEV (reference sequence). On this clonotype: Its antigen remains unknown.

TCRdb re-called the 5' RACE reads through MiXCR, storing one row per CDR3 protein. Of 350,000 to 500,000 distinct CDR3 sequences listed, more than 20% are singletons. Sequencing used PBMCs or a T cell subset sorted from them (not recorded which). This clonotype was obtained from an adult woman who had mild COVID-19 (a few samples of this study predate the infection). Cell type and time point are not known. The chain combines TRBV27 with TRBJ2-7; no clear D. CDR3 protein: CATRASYEQYF. The CDR3 nucleotides are TGTGCCACAAGGGCCTCCTACGAGCAGTACTTC.